The clone carrying this TCR beta chain was observed at least ten times. Its antigen remains unknown. Preparation methods for the bulk TCR libraries were those previously described, with listed TCR primers. TCRdb itself ran the PCR reads through MiXCR, one entry per CDR3 protein. In the table there are roughly 300,000 distinct CDR3 sequences, roughly 24% of which are singletons. The data were taken from a study of molecular identifiers for immune sequencing clone quantification. Study-level information: Five aliquots were made in replicates from the RNA of roughly 21,000 or 96,000 naive CD8 cells, and four were sequenced.

Findings and caveats of the study: The sizes of highly expanded clones could be underestimated when identical TCR molecules share a barcode.

With 3 bases removed from V and 1 base from J, the gap between germline ends came to 9 bases. Germline-derived CDR1 and CDR2 are MNHEY and SVGEGT. CDR3 length: 15 amino acids. Sequencing input: naive CD8+ T cells from blood, with Jurkat cell RNA spiked in. Described subset: FACS-sorted CD8+CD4-CCR7+CD45RA+ naive T cells. The receptor's source is a human donor in good health. Some libraries in this study had Jurkat cell RNA spiked in. The rearrangement joins TRBV6-2 or TRBV6-3 to TRBJ2-2; D unresolved. The DNA for the CDR3 is TGTGCCAGCAGTTATACCCACAAGAACACCGGGGAGCTGTTTTTT. Encoded protein: CASSYTHKNTGELFF.